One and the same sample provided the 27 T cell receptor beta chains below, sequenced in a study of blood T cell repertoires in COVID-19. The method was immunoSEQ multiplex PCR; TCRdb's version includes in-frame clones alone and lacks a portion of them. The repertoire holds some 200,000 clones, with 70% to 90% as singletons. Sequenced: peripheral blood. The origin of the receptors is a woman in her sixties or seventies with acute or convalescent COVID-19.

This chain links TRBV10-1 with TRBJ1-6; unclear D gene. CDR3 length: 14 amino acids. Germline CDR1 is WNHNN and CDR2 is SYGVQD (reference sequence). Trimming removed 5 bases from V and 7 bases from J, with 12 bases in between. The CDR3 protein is CASSNRGENSPLHF. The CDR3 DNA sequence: TGCGCCAGCAGTAATCGGGGAGAGAATTCACCCCTCCACTTT.

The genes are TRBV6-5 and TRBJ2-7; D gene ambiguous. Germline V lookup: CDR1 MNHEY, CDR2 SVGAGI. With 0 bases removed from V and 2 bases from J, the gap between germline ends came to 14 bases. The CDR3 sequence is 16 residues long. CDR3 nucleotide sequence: TGTGCCAGCAGTTACTCGCGGCAACCGCCGACCTACGAGCAGTACTTC. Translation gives CASSYSRQPPTYEQYF.

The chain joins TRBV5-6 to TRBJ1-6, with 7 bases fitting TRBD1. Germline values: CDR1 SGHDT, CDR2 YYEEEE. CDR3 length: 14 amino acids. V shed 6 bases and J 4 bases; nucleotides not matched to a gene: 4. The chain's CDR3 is CASKEGAYNSPLHF. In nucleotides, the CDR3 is TGTGCCAGCAAGGAGGGGGCTTATAATTCACCCCTCCACTTT.

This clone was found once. CDR3 bases: TGTGCCAGCTTGGGACAGCTCGGAAACACCATATATTTT. Translated: CASLGQLGNTIYF. The rearrangement uses TRBV2 and TRBJ1-3; 7 nucleotides agree with TRBD1. The CDR3 covers 13 residues. The junction had 5 bases not matched to a gene; V was cut back by 8 bases and J by 4 bases. Germline-derived CDR1 and CDR2 are SNHLY and FYNNEI.

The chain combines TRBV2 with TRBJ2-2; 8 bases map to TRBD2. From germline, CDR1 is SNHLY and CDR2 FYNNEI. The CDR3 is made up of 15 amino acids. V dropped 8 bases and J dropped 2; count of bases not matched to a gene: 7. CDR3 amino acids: CASADGRGNTGELFF. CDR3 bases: TGTGCCAGCGCGGACGGGAGGGGTAACACCGGGGAGCTGTTTTTT.

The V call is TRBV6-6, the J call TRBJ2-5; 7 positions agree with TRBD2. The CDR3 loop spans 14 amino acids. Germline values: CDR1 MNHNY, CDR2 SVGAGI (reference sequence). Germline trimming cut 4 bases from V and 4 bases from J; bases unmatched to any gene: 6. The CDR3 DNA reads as TGTGCCAGCAGTTTAGCGGGTGGGGTAGAGACCCAGTACTTC. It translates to CASSLAGGVETQYF.

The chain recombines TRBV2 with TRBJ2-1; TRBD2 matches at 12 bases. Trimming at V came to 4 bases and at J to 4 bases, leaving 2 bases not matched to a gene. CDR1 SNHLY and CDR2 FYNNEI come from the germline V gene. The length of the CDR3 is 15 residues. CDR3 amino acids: CASSAGTSGYNEQFF. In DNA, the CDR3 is TGTGCCAGCAGTGCGGGGACTAGCGGGTACAATGAGCAGTTCTTC.

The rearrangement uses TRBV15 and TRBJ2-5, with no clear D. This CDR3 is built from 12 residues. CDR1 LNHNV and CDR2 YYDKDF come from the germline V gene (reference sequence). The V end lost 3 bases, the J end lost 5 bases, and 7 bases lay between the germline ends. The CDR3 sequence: CATSSGMETQYF. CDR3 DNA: TGTGCCACCAGCAGCGGTATGGAGACCCAGTACTTC. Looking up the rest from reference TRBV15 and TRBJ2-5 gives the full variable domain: DAMVIQNPRYQVTQFGKPVTLSCSQTLNHNVMYWYQQKSSQAPKLLFHYYDKDFNNEADTPDNFQSRRPNTSFCFLDIRSPGLGDTAMYLCATSSGMETQYFGPGTRLLVL.

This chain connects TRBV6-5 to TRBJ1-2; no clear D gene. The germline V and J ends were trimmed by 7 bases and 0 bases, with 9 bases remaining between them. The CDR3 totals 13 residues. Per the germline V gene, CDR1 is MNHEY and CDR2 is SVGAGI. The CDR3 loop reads CASTRRANYGYTF. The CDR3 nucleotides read TGTGCCAGCACTAGGAGAGCTAACTATGGCTACACCTTC.

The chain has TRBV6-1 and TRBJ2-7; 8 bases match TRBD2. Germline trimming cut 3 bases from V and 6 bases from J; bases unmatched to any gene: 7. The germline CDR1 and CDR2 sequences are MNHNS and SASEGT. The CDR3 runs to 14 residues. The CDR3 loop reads CASSDGGVFGEQYF. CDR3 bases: TGTGCCAGCAGTGACGGGGGGGTGTTCGGCGAGCAGTACTTC.

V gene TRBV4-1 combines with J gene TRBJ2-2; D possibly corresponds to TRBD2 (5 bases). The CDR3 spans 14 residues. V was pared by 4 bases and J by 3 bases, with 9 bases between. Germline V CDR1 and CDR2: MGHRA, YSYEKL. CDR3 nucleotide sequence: TGCGCCAGCAGCCGGGGAGCGGACACCGGGGAGCTGTTTTTT. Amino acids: CASSRGADTGELFF.

The CDR3 protein is CASSFVTGVSTEAFF. As DNA, the CDR3 is TGTGCCAGCAGCTTTGTAACGGGGGTGAGCACTGAAGCTTTCTTT. The rearrangement joins TRBV5-8 to TRBJ1-1; a possible D gene is TRBD1 (5 bases). Germline CDR1 SGHTS, CDR2 YDEGEE. The CDR3 loop spans 15 amino acids. V lost 2 bases and J lost 4, with 15 bases in between. Complete variable domain (other parts from reference TRBV5-8 and TRBJ1-1): EAGVTQSPTHLIKTRGQQATLRCSPISGHTSVYWYQQALGLGLQFLLWYDEGEERNRGNFPPRFSGRQFPNYSSELNVNALELEDSALYLCASSFVTGVSTEAFFGQGTRLTVV.

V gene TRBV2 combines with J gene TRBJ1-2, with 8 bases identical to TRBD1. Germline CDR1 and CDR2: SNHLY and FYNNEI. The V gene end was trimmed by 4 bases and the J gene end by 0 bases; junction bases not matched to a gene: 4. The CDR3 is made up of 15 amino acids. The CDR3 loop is CASSAGQGANYGYTF. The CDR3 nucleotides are TGTGCCAGCAGTGCCGGACAGGGAGCTAACTATGGCTACACCTTC.

As DNA, the CDR3 is TGTGCCAGCGGAGTGGGCGCACAGGCCCAAGAGACCCAGTACTTC. It yields the protein CASGVGAQAQETQYF. This sequence joins TRBV7-9 and TRBJ2-5; D possibly corresponds to TRBD1 (5 bases). The V end lost 8 bases, the J end lost 1 base, and 17 bases lay between the germline ends. CDR1 SEHNR and CDR2 FQNEAQ come from the germline V gene (reference sequence). The CDR3 runs 15 residues.

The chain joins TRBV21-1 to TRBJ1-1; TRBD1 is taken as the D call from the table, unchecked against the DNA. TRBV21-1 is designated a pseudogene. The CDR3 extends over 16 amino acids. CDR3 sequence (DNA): TGTGCCAGCAGCACTAGGACAGGACCGATTAACGCTGAAGCTTTCTTT. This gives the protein CASSTRTGPINAEAFF.

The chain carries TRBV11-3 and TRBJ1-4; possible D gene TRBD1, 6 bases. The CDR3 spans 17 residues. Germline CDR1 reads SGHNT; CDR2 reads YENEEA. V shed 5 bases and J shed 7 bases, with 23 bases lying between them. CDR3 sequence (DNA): TGTGCCAGCAGCCCAACGGCGAAAGGACAGTGGAGTGAAAAACTGTTTTTT. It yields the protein CASSPTAKGQWSEKLFF.

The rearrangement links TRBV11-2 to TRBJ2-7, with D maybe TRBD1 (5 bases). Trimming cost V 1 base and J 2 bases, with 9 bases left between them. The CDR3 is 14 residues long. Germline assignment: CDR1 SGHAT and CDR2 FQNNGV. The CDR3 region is CASSLAGRAYEQYF. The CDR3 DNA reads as TGTGCCAGCAGCTTAGCGGGCAGGGCCTACGAGCAGTACTTC.

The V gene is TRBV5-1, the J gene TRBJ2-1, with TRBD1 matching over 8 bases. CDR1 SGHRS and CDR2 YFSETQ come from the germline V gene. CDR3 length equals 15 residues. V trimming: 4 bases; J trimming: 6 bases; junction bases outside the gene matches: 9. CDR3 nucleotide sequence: TGCGCCAGCAGCCCGCTGACAGGGGACGGCAATGAGCAGTTCTTC. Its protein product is CASSPLTGDGNEQFF. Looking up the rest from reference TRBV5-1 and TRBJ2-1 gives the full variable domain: KAGVTQTPRYLIKTRGQQVTLSCSPISGHRSVSWYQQTPGQGLQFLFEYFSETQRNKGNFPGRFSGRQFSNSRSEMNVSTLELGDSALYLCASSPLTGDGNEQFFGPGTRLTVL.

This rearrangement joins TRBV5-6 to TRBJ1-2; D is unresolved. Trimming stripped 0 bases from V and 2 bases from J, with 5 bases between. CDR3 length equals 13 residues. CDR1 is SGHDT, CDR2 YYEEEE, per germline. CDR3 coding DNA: TGTGCCAGCAGCTTGGGGGCCAACTATGGCTACACCTTC. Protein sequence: CASSLGANYGYTF.

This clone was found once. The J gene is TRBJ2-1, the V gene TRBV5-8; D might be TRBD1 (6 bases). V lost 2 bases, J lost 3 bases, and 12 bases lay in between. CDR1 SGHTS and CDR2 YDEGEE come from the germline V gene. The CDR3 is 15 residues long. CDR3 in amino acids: CASSLRQVGYNEQFF. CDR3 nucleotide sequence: TGTGCCAGCAGCTTAAGACAGGTCGGCTACAATGAGCAGTTCTTC.

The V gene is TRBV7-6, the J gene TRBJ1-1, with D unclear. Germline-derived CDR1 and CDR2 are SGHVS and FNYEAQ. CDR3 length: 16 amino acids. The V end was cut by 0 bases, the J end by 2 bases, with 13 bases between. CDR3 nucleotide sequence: TGTGCCAGCAGCTTAGCCCCCAACCCCACAAACACTGAAGCTTTCTTT. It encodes CASSLAPNPTNTEAFF. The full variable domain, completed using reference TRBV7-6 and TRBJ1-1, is GAGVSQSPRYKVTKRGQDVALRCDPISGHVSLYWYRQALGQGPEFLTYFNYEAQQDKSGLPNDRFSAERPEGSISTLTIQRTEQRDSAMYRCASSLAPNPTNTEAFFGQGTRLTVV.

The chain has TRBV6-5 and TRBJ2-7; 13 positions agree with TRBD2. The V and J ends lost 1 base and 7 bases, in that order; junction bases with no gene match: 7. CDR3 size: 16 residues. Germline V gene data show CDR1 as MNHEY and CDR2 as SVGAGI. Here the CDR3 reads CASSYLRTSGGSEQYF. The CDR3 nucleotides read TGTGCCAGCAGTTACTTACGGACTAGCGGGGGATCAGAGCAGTACTTC.

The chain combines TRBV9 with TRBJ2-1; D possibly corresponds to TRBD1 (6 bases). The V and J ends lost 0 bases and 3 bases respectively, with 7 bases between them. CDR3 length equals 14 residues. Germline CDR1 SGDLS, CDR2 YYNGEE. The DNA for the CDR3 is TGTGCCAGCAGCGTAGTGGACAGCTACAATGAGCAGTTCTTC. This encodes CASSVVDSYNEQFF.

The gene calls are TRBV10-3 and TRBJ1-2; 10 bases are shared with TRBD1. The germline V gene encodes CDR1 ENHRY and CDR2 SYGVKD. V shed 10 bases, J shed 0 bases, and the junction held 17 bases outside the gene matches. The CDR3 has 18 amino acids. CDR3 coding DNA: TGTGCCACTCTCCGGGACAGGGGTGTTTCTCTCGCTAACTATGGCTACACCTTC. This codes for CATLRDRGVSLANYGYTF.

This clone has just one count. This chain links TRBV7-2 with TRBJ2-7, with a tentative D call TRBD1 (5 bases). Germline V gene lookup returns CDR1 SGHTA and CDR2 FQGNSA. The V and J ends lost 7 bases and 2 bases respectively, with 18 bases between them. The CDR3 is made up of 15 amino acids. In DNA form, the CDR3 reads TGTGCCAGCAACTCCCCCTGGGCAGGGACCTACGAGCAGTACTTC. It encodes CASNSPWAGTYEQYF. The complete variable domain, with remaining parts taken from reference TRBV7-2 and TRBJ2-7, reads GAGVSQSPSNKVTEKGKDVELRCDPISGHTALYWYRQSLGQGLEFLIYFQGNSAPDKSGLPSDRFSAERTGGSVSTLTIQRTQQEDSAVYLCASNSPWAGTYEQYFGPGTRLTVT.

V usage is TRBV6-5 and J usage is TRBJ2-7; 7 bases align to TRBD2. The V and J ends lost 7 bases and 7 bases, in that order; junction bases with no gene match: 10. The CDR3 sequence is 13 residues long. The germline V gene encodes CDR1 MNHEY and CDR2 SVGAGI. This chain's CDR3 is CASTMAGAREQYF. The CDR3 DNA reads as TGTGCCAGCACGATGGCGGGAGCGCGTGAGCAGTACTTC.

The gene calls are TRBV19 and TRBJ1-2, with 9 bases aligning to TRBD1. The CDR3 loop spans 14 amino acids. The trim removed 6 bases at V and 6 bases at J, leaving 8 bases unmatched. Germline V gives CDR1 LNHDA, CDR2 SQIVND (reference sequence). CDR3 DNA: TGTGCCAGTAGCCGCCCCTGGACAGGGGATGGCTACACCTTC. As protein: CASSRPWTGDGYTF.